This TCR beta chain was profiled in a study of STAT5B mutations in CD4+ large granular lymphocyte leukemia. This CDR3 is 14 amino acids long. Trimming shortened V by 0 bases and J by 5 bases, and 8 bases separated the two germline ends. Germline V lookup: CDR1 LGHNA, CDR2 YNFKEQ. Study-level points and caveats: Patient CD4-sorted repertoires stayed more clonal than healthy ones after leukemic-clone removal. Approximately 25% of private leukemic clonotypes occurred rarely in other patients' non-leukemic repertoires. Top patient clones used TRBV06 genes more often: 8/27 versus 2/35 in controls.

Turning to this clone: The antigen remains unidentified.

This was a survey-level run. TCRdb's table, derived via immunoSEQ multiplex PCR, lists solely in-frame clones and lacks some. This sample carries some 34,000 clones, roughly 76% of them seen once, and the ten largest clones take under 4.5%. The chain recombines TRBV4-2 with TRBJ2-1; D is ambiguous. The source is a human donor in good health. Sample: CD4+ T cells from blood buffy coats. CDR3 nucleotide sequence: TGTGCCAGCAGCCAAGATGTTGGGCACAATGAGCAGTTCTTC. It yields the protein CASSQDVGHNEQFF.